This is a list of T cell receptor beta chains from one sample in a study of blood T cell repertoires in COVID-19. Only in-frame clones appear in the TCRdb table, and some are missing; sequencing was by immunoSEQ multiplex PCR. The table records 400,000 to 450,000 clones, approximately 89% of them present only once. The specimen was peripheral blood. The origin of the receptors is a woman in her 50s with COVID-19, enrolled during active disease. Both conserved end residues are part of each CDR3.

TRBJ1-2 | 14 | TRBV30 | CAWSGGDRDYGYTF
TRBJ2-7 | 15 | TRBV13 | CASSLKSPGGYEQYF
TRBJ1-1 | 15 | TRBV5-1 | CASSPLTAMNTEAFF
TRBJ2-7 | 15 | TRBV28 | CASSRLAGGLYEQYF
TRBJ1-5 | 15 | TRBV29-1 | CSVKGDRDSNQPQHF
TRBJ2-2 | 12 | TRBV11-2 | CASSSGSGELFF
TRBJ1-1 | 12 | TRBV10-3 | CAISESGGEAFF
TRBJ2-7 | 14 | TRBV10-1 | CASSSGQGSYEQYF
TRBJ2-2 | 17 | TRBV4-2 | CASSLLPVYSNTGELFF
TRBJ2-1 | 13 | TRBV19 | CASSGSDLNEQFF